These 23 T cell receptor beta chains were all obtained from the same sample, sequenced in a study of T cells in Graves' hyperthyroidism and ophthalmopathy. Amplified TCR beta CDR3 regions came from RNA transcripts. TCR CDR3 underwent first-round RT-PCR with the HTBI primer set. Using its own MiXCR run on the multiplex PCR reads, TCRdb lists one record per CDR3 protein. The sample carries some 180,000 distinct CDR3 sequences, about a sixth recorded once. The specimen sequenced was blood. Receptors were obtained from a woman aged 50 to 65 with Graves' hyperthyroidism.

This clonotype has at least ten counts. V is TRBV12-3 or TRBV12-4 and J is TRBJ2-1, with a tentative D call TRBD2 (5 bases). V lost 3 bases and J 2 bases, leaving 8 bases between the germline ends. The CDR3 loop spans 14 amino acids. In nucleotides, the CDR3 is TGTGCCAGCAGTTTTTCCGGGACCTACAATGAGCAGTTCTTC. Translating gives CASSFSGTYNEQFF.

This clonotype was counted a few times. The V gene is TRBV12-3 or TRBV12-4, the J gene TRBJ1-5; 8 bases are shared with TRBD1. The CDR3 is 15 amino acids. V was pared by 6 bases and J by 4 bases, with 8 bases of the junction left unmatched. CDR3 sequence: CASRYTGGENQPQHF. CDR3 nucleotides: TGTGCCAGCAGATACACAGGGGGAGAGAATCAGCCCCAGCATTTT.

This clonotype was detected ten times or more. DNA of the CDR3: TGTGCCAGCAGTGCGATACAGGGCTTGCCTGAAGCTTTCTTT. Its protein product is CASSAIQGLPEAFF. The chain has TRBV6-1 and TRBJ1-1; a weak D match, TRBD1 (6 bases). The ends were cut back, 4 bases at V and 6 bases at J, with 15 bases in the middle. This CDR3 comprises 14 residues. Germline V lookup: CDR1 MNHNS, CDR2 SASEGT.

The V gene is TRBV6-1, the J gene TRBJ2-5, with TRBD2 matching 8 bases. Germline CDR1 and CDR2: MNHNS and SASEGT. V trimming: 5 bases; J trimming: 4 bases; junction bases outside the gene matches: 3. This CDR3 comprises 13 residues. The CDR3 DNA sequence: TGTGCCAGCAGTAGCGGGAGATTAGAGACCCAGTACTTC. Its translation is CASSSGRLETQYF.

The chain combines TRBV9 with TRBJ2-5; possible D gene TRBD1, 6 bases. V was cut by 3 bases and J by 3 bases, with 18 bases left in between. CDR1 and CDR2 from the germline V gene are SGDLS and YYNGEE. This CDR3 is built from 16 residues. Here the CDR3 DNA reads TGTGCCAGCAGCGCCCTTTCCAGGGGTAGTAAAGAGACCCAGTACTTC. As protein: CASSALSRGSKETQYF.

The chain recombines TRBV6-1 with TRBJ2-1; 10 bases are shared with TRBD2. From germline, CDR1 is MNHNS and CDR2 SASEGT. CDR3 size: 15 residues. Trimming took 2 bases from V and 6 from J; bases not matched to a gene: 4. For the CDR3, the DNA is TGTGCCAGCAGTGAATCGGCTAGCGGGAGCAATGAGCAGTTCTTC. This gives the protein CASSESASGSNEQFF.

This clonotype was recorded at least ten times. The chain is built from TRBV20-1 and TRBJ1-1; 8 positions match TRBD1. Germline-derived CDR1 and CDR2 are DFQATT and SNEGSKA (reference sequence). Trimming cost V 3 bases and J 3 bases; bases outside gene matches: 9. CDR3 length: 15 amino acids. CDR3 loop: CSASPLGQADTEAFF. The CDR3 nucleotides read TGCAGTGCTAGCCCCCTGGGACAGGCGGACACTGAAGCTTTCTTT.

This clonotype was found a few times. The chain recombines TRBV20-1 with TRBJ1-6; D gene ambiguous. The CDR3 has 14 residues. Germline CDR1 and CDR2: DFQATT and SNEGSKA (reference sequence). Trimming stripped 6 bases from V and 8 bases from J, with 17 bases between. The CDR3 DNA sequence: TGCAGTGCCACCCAGACAAGGAGAGATTCACCCCTCCACTTT. As protein: CSATQTRRDSPLHF.

The chain carries TRBV5-6 and TRBJ2-1, with 13 bases identical to TRBD2. The DNA end is a closer match to TRBJ2-7, so the J assignment may be wrong. Germline V CDR1 and CDR2: SGHDT, YYEEEE. The CDR3 is 18 residues long. The CDR3 here is CASSTGLAGFKSYNEQYF. The CDR3 DNA sequence: TGTGCCAGCAGCACGGGACTAGCGGGATTTAAATCCTACAATGAGCAGTACTTC.

The sample holds many counts of this clonotype. The chain joins TRBV20-1 to TRBJ2-5; 9 nucleotides align to TRBD2. Germline V CDR1 and CDR2: DFQATT, SNEGSKA (reference sequence). Unmatched junction bases numbered 7, after V lost 0 bases and J lost 5 bases. CDR3 size: 15 residues. In nucleotides, the CDR3 is TGCAGTGCTAGAGATCCGGGGAGCGGGAGGGAGACCCAGTACTTC. Translation gives CSARDPGSGRETQYF.

This clonotype was detected ten times or more. The V call is TRBV12-3 or TRBV12-4, the J call TRBJ1-2; 12 bases map to TRBD1. The length of the CDR3 is 15 residues. V trimming: 10 bases; J trimming: 5 bases; junction bases outside the gene matches: 11. The CDR3 DNA reads TGTGCCAACCCACGGGACAGGGGGCTTATTTATGGCTACACCTTC. It codes for CANPRDRGLIYGYTF.

This rearrangement joins TRBV18 to TRBJ1-5; no reliable D call. The length of the CDR3 is 13 residues. Germline CDR1 reads KGHSH; CDR2 reads LQKENI. The V and J ends lost 3 bases and 4 bases respectively, with 7 bases between them. This chain's CDR3 is CASSPRDNQPQHF. DNA for the CDR3: TGTGCCAGCTCACCCCGGGATAATCAGCCCCAGCATTTT.

The sample holds one count of this clonotype. The rearrangement uses TRBV29-1 and TRBJ2-1, with 8 bases that match TRBD2. V shed 7 bases, J shed 6 bases, and the junction held 5 bases outside the gene matches. The CDR3 consists of 12 residues. CDR1 and CDR2 from the germline V gene are SQVTM and ANQGSEA. This chain's CDR3 is CSAGGGSNEQFF. The CDR3 nucleotides are TGCAGCGCCGGGGGGGGATCCAATGAGCAGTTCTTC.

Only a few counts were recorded for this clonotype. The chain is built from TRBV3-1 and TRBJ2-7; no firm D call. The CDR3 consists of 14 residues. Per the germline V gene, CDR1 is LGHDT and CDR2 is YNNKEL (reference sequence). V was trimmed by 3 bases and J by 3 bases, leaving 12 bases between them. In nucleotides, the CDR3 is TGTGCCAGCAGCCAGGACCTGACCGTCTACGAGCAGTACTTC. This sequence encodes CASSQDLTVYEQYF.

CDR3 DNA: TGCAGTGCTTACCCCGGGCTAGCGGGAGGACAGCAGTACTTC. Its translation is CSAYPGLAGGQQYF. The V and J genes are TRBV20-1 and TRBJ2-7; 11 positions agree with TRBD2. The germline V gene has CDR1 DFQATT and CDR2 SNEGSKA (reference sequence). V shed 5 bases, J shed 8 bases, and the junction held 11 bases outside the gene matches. The CDR3 loop spans 14 amino acids.

This clonotype appeared once. The chain is built from TRBV6-5 and TRBJ2-3, with a tentative D call TRBD2 (6 bases). V lost 5 bases to trimming and J lost 5 bases, with 17 bases between them. The CDR3 runs to 15 residues. CDR1 MNHEY and CDR2 SVGAGI come from the germline V gene. The CDR3 here is CASSHTSGVRDTQYF. CDR3 nucleotides: TGTGCCAGCAGTCACACATCGGGGGTCCGAGATACGCAGTATTTT.

This clonotype showed up many times. The chain combines TRBV5-1 with TRBJ2-7, with D possibly matching TRBD2 (6 bases). This CDR3 has 16 amino acids. V was pared by 4 bases and J by 2 bases, with 19 bases between. Germline CDR1 SGHRS, CDR2 YFSETQ. CDR3 residues: CASSPRGRDFTYEQYF. The CDR3 DNA reads TGCGCCAGCAGCCCCAGAGGCCGGGACTTTACCTACGAGCAGTACTTC.

The sample holds many counts of this clonotype. The J gene is TRBJ1-2, the V gene TRBV20-1, with unresolved D. The ends were cut back, 1 base at V and 4 bases at J, with 13 bases in the middle. This CDR3 region has 14 residues. Germline V gene data show CDR1 as DFQATT and CDR2 as SNEGSKA (reference sequence). The CDR3 DNA reads as TGCAGTGCTAGAGTGGAGCCAACGATCTATGGCTACACCTTC. It encodes CSARVEPTIYGYTF.

This clonotype was seen more than once but under ten times. A much larger clone differs by one base, so this may be a read error. The chain recombines TRBV27 with TRBJ1-5, with no clear D. CDR1 and CDR2 (germline): MNHEY, SMNVEV (reference sequence). The CDR3 spans 15 residues. CDR3 sequence reads: CASRPGSTDNQPRHF. In DNA, the CDR3 is TGTGCCAGCAGGCCTGGGTCGACCGACAATCAGCCCCGGCATTTT.

The sample holds many counts of this clonotype. The V call is TRBV11-2, the J call TRBJ1-2; tentatively, D is TRBD1 (5 bases). Germline lookup yields CDR1 SGHAT and CDR2 FQNNGV. Trimming stripped 2 bases from V and 0 bases from J, with 10 bases between. There are 15 residues in the CDR3. CDR3 coding DNA: TGTGCCAGCAGCTTAAGCCGGGGGACTAACTATGGCTACACCTTC. It is translated as CASSLSRGTNYGYTF.

This clonotype was observed many times. This rearrangement joins TRBV24-1 to TRBJ1-2; TRBD1 matches 9 bases. Trimming cost V 4 bases and J 8 bases; bases outside gene matches: 10. CDR3 length: 15 amino acids. CDR1 and CDR2 from the germline V gene are KGHDR and SFDVKD. The CDR3, as DNA: TGTGCCACCAGTGACCGGACAGGGGTGTATGGAGGCTACACCTTC. Its protein product is CATSDRTGVYGGYTF.

The rearrangement uses TRBV29-1 and TRBJ2-3; no definite D call. The V gene's germline CDR1 is SQVTM and CDR2 ANQGSEA. V lost 7 bases to trimming and J lost 1 base, with 12 bases between them. The CDR3 sequence is 13 residues long. The chain's CDR3 is CSARLDRTDTQYF. CDR3 nucleotide sequence: TGCAGCGCTAGGCTAGATCGCACAGATACGCAGTATTTT.

This clonotype was detected ten times or more. The gene calls are TRBV28 and TRBJ2-7; 8 bases line up with TRBD2. Germline V gene sequence: CDR1 MDHEN, CDR2 SYDVKM. With V trimmed by 6 bases and J by 2 bases, 3 bases remained unmatched. The CDR3 sequence is 13 residues long. CDR3 bases: TGTGCCAGCAGGACCGGGGGGGCCTACGAGCAGTACTTC. Amino acid sequence: CASRTGGAYEQYF.